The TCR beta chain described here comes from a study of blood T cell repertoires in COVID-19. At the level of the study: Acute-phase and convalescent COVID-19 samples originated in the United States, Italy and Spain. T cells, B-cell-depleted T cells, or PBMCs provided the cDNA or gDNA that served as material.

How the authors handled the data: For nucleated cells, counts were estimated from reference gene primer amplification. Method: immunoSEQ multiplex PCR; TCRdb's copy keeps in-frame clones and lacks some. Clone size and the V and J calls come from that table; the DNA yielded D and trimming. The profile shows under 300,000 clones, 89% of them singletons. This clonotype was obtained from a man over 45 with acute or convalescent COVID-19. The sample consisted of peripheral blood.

CDR3 in amino acids: CASSLQNEKLFF. Written as DNA, the CDR3 is TGTGCCAGCAGCTTACAAAATGAAAAACTGTTTTTT. The J gene is TRBJ1-4, the V gene TRBV5-4; D is ambiguous. CDR3 length: 12 amino acids. The V end lost 2 bases, the J end lost 5 bases, and 4 bases lay between the germline ends. Looked up from germline, CDR1 is SGHNT and CDR2 is YYREEE (reference sequence). Using reference TRBV5-4 and TRBJ1-4 for the parts outside the CDR3, the full variable domain is ETGVTQSPTHLIKTRGQQVTLRCSSQSGHNTVSWYQQALGQGPQFIFQYYREEENGRGNFPPRFSGLQFPNYSSELNVNALELDDSALYLCASSLQNEKLFFGSGTQLSVL.